This T cell receptor beta chain came from a study of Tregs in tolerant kidney transplant recipients. As to this clone: Its cognate antigen is unknown.

Findings and caveats of the study: The most relevant donor-specific Treg TCRbeta repertoire apparently came from expansion with activated donor B cells. Tolerant patients' donor-specific Tregs expanded beyond overall Tregs, suggesting antigen-driven growth.

TCRdb's table, derived via immunoSEQ multiplex PCR, lists solely in-frame clones and lacks some. The sample has roughly 80,000 clones; 95% to 98% are singletons. Thawed PBMCs were FACS-sorted into unstimulated CD4+CD25+CD127- regulatory T cells, CD4+CD25- non-regulatory cells, CD4 and CD8 cells. The source is a human donor who received a combined kidney and bone marrow transplant. This specimen was CD4+ T cells from blood, taken before the transplant.

CDR3 sequence: CASSGDITEAFF. DNA of the CDR3: TGTGCCAGCAGTGGGGACATCACTGAAGCTTTCTTT. The chain carries TRBV2 and TRBJ1-1, with D possibly TRBD1 on 6 matching bases. The CDR3 is 12 residues long. The germline V gene encodes CDR1 SNHLY and CDR2 FYNNEI. Trimming removed 4 bases at V and 4 bases at J, with 7 bases between.